What follows describes a single T cell receptor (beta chain). One base away lies a much larger clone, so this may be a sequencing read error. From RNA transcripts, TCR beta CDR3 regions were amplified. The HTBI primer set was used in a first-round RT-PCR of the TCR CDR3. TCRdb itself ran the multiplex PCR reads through MiXCR, one entry per CDR3 protein. The sample consists of roughly 640,000 distinct CDR3 sequences, 16% of them appearing once. Disease lasting under 3 months, a NOSPECS grade of at least 4, and a Clinical Activity Score of at least 3 were features of the ophthalmopathy patients. The data were taken from a study of T cells in Graves' hyperthyroidism and ophthalmopathy. The material sequenced was blood. This TCR was sampled from a woman aged 40 to 49 with Graves' ophthalmopathy.

DNA for the CDR3: TGTGCCATCAGTCCCGGGACAGGGCTATACTATGGCTACACCTTC. Translated: CAISPGTGLYYGYTF. The chain is built from TRBV10-3 and TRBJ1-2; 9 nucleotides agree with TRBD1. The germline V gene has CDR1 ENHRY and CDR2 SYGVKD. The CDR3 covers 15 residues. With V trimmed by 5 bases and J by 3 bases, 7 bases remained unmatched.